What follows are 29 T cell receptor beta chains derived from one specimen sequenced in a study of metastatic and nonmetastatic thyroid tumors. TCRdb re-analyzed the PCR reads using MiXCR. This sample carries 20,000 to 25,000 clones, about 11% of them seen once, and the ten largest clones take 7.5% to 8%. None of the patients had undergone any treatment ahead of thyroid surgery. Input material: blood. The receptors stem from a female donor with papillary thyroid cancer or a benign thyroid nodule (not recorded which). Some clones in this sample may be carry-over from other donors' samples.

Sample share makes this clone medium-sized. The chain is built from TRBV6-1 and TRBJ2-6; D not certain. The CDR3 has 15 residues. CDR1 is MNHNS, CDR2 SASEGT, per germline. V was trimmed by 2 bases and J by 1 base, leaving 6 bases between them. CDR3 nucleotides: TGTGCCAGCAGTGAAAGGGATTCTGGGGCCAACGTCCTGACTTTC. It codes for CASSERDSGANVLTF.

This clone has a count of ten or more. This chain uses TRBV2 with TRBJ2-5; possible D gene TRBD1, 5 bases. CDR3 size: 13 residues. Germline V gene lookup returns CDR1 SNHLY and CDR2 FYNNEI. Trimming left V 7 bases short and J 3 bases short, with 12 bases between. In DNA form, the CDR3 reads TGTGCCAGCACCTCAGGGCTAAAAGAGACCCAGTACTTC. Its translation: CASTSGLKETQYF.

This clone is termed medium-sized. The J gene is TRBJ2-3, the V gene TRBV6-4; TRBD2 agrees at 10 bases. From germline, CDR1 is MRHNA and CDR2 SNTAGT. The V segment lost 7 bases and the J segment 4 bases; nucleotides outside the gene matches: 5. The CDR3 has 14 residues. This CDR3 reads CASTRAGGPDTQYF. Here the CDR3 DNA reads TGTGCCAGCACTAGAGCGGGAGGGCCAGATACGCAGTATTTT.

This clone was counted ten times or more. The chain carries TRBV11-1 and TRBJ2-1; weak D call: TRBD1 (5 bases). CDR1 and CDR2 from the germline V gene are SGHAT and FQDESV (reference sequence). V was pared by 5 bases and J by 6 bases, with 11 bases between. The CDR3 spans 13 residues. In DNA form, the CDR3 reads TGTGCCAGCAGCCCCGACAGATTCAATGAGCAGTTCTTC. Translated, it gives CASSPDRFNEQFF.

This clone was seen repeatedly, ten times or more. The chain employs TRBV4-2 and TRBJ2-7, with D tentatively TRBD1 or TRBD2 (6 bases each). Trimming removed 1 base from V and 3 bases from J, with 13 bases in between. Germline lookup yields CDR1 LGHNA and CDR2 YNFKEQ. The CDR3 runs 15 residues. CDR3: CASSQAPGDIYEQYF. CDR3 sequence (DNA): TGTGCCAGCAGCCAAGCGCCGGGGGACATCTACGAGCAGTACTTC.

The V and J genes are TRBV11-2 and TRBJ1-2; D gene unclear. CDR3 length equals 16 residues. CDR1 SGHAT and CDR2 FQNNGV come from the germline V gene. Trimming took 4 bases from V and 4 from J, leaving 19 bases between them. The CDR3 here is CASSSKLGGVVYGYTF. The CDR3 coding sequence is TGTGCCAGCAGCTCAAAACTAGGAGGAGTGGTCTATGGCTACACCTTC.

CDR3 in amino acids: CASSRSSDRGLWAFF. The CDR3 DNA reads as TGCGCCAGCAGCCGATCCTCGGACAGGGGGTTGTGGGCTTTCTTT. The V call is TRBV4-1, the J call TRBJ1-1; 10 bases are a match to TRBD1. CDR1 is MGHRA and CDR2 is YSYEKL in the germline V gene. Losses at the gene ends were 4 bases for V and 11 bases for J; bases not matched to a gene: 13. CDR3 length equals 15 residues.

This clone was detected many times. The chain recombines TRBV7-9 with TRBJ2-1; 13 bases are a match to TRBD2. The CDR3 totals 15 residues. V dropped 7 bases and J dropped 5; count of bases not matched to a gene: 5. CDR1 SEHNR and CDR2 FQNEAQ come from the germline V gene (reference sequence). The CDR3 sequence is CASTWTSGSHNEQFF. The CDR3 DNA sequence: TGTGCCAGCACCTGGACTAGCGGGAGCCACAATGAGCAGTTCTTC.

This clone has at least ten counts. The chain joins TRBV27 to TRBJ2-5, with D possibly TRBD2 on 6 matching bases. The CDR3 spans 14 residues. Germline assignment: CDR1 MNHEY and CDR2 SMNVEV (reference sequence). Trimming stripped 0 bases from V and 5 bases from J, with 10 bases between. Here the CDR3 DNA reads TGTGCCAGCAGTTTATCGCAGGGAGGTGAGACCCAGTACTTC. It codes for CASSLSQGGETQYF.

This chain uses TRBV6-6 with TRBJ2-5, with D maybe TRBD1 (5 bases). The CDR3 consists of 17 residues. Germline V gene lookup returns CDR1 MNHNY and CDR2 SVGAGI (reference sequence). Trimming took 0 bases from V and 1 from J, leaving 15 bases between them. CDR3 nucleotide sequence: TGTGCCAGCAGTTACTCGACAGTGTGCCTTCCCCAAGAGACCCAGTACTTC. It translates to CASSYSTVCLPQETQYF.

This clone was counted at least ten times. The chain is built from TRBV20-1 and TRBJ2-3; 11 bases agree with TRBD2. This CDR3 has 16 residues. CDR1 DFQATT and CDR2 SNEGSKA come from the germline V gene (reference sequence). Germline trimming cut 2 bases from V and 1 base from J; bases unmatched to any gene: 5. Written as DNA, the CDR3 is TGCAGTGCTAGATATTTACTAGCGGGAGGCACAGATACGCAGTATTTT. Translating it yields CSARYLLAGGTDTQYF.

By share, this clone ranks as medium-sized. The chain employs TRBV25-1 and TRBJ2-1; TRBD1 agrees at 8 bases. CDR1 is MGHDK, CDR2 SYGVNS, per germline. V shed 5 bases, J shed 7 bases, and the junction held 19 bases outside the gene matches. This CDR3 comprises 18 residues. For the CDR3, the DNA is TGTGCCAGCAGTCCCCCCCCACCCGGGACAGGCACAGAGAATGAGCAGTTCTTC. This codes for CASSPPPPGTGTENEQFF. Full variable domain (rest looked up from reference TRBV25-1 and TRBJ2-1): EADIYQTPRYLVIGTGKKITLECSQTMGHDKMYWYQQDPGMELHLIHYSYGVNSTEKGDLSSESTVSRIRTEHFPLTLESARPSHTSQYLCASSPPPPGTGTENEQFFGPGTRLTVL.

This clone was observed many times. This rearrangement joins TRBV9 to TRBJ2-1; TRBD1 agrees at 8 bases. From germline, CDR1 is SGDLS and CDR2 YYNGEE. CDR3 length: 15 residues. J was trimmed by 5 bases and V by 0 bases; bases with no gene match: 4. CDR3: CASSVGTGIHNEQFF. Here the CDR3 DNA reads TGTGCCAGCAGCGTAGGGACAGGGATCCACAATGAGCAGTTCTTC.

This sequence joins TRBV6-2 or TRBV6-3 and TRBJ2-7; 15 bases are shared with TRBD2. Germline V gives CDR1 MNHEY, CDR2 SVGEGT. CDR3 length equals 16 residues. The V and J ends lost 3 bases and 4 bases, in that order; junction bases with no gene match: 4. This chain's CDR3 is CASSYRTSGRGYEQYF. In nucleotides, the CDR3 is TGTGCCAGCAGTTATCGGACTAGCGGGAGGGGGTACGAGCAGTACTTC.

This clone was recorded at least ten times. This sequence joins TRBV9 and TRBJ1-1, with TRBD1 matching over 8 bases. This CDR3 contains 14 residues. V lost 3 bases and J lost 4; bases outside the gene matches: 5. CDR1 SGDLS and CDR2 YYNGEE come from the germline V gene. For the CDR3, the DNA is TGTGCCAGCAGCGCAGGACAGGGCTCCACTGAAGCTTTCTTT. This encodes CASSAGQGSTEAFF.

This clone came up a few times. A much larger clone lies one base from this, so it may be a read error. The chain has TRBV20-1 and TRBJ2-5, with D possibly matching TRBD1 (6 bases). The CDR3 sequence is 15 residues long. With 0 bases removed from V and 5 bases from J, the gap between germline ends came to 16 bases. The germline CDR1 and CDR2 sequences are DFQATT and SNEGSKA (reference sequence). The CDR3 DNA reads TGCAGTGCTAGAGATGGGCTCGAGGGGGAGGAGACCCAGTACTTC. It specifies CSARDGLEGEETQYF.

This clone has a handful of counts. The chain combines TRBV2 with TRBJ2-7, with TRBD2 identical over 11 bases. Trimming cost V 5 bases and J 0 bases; bases outside gene matches: 3. CDR1 and CDR2 (germline): SNHLY, FYNNEI. This CDR3 comprises 15 residues. The chain's CDR3 is CASSPTSGSSYEQYF. The CDR3 DNA reads TGTGCCAGCAGTCCTACTAGCGGGAGCTCCTACGAGCAGTACTTC.

This clone came up many times. The gene calls are TRBV4-3 and TRBJ2-7, with 13 bases aligning to TRBD2. Germline CDR1 and CDR2: LGHNA and YSLEER. V lost 1 base and J lost 6; bases outside the gene matches: 3. The CDR3 contains 15 residues. CDR3 sequence: CASSQGLAGGREQYF. For the CDR3, the DNA is TGCGCCAGCAGCCAAGGACTAGCGGGAGGCCGCGAGCAGTACTTC.

A remark on this clone: Given a much more abundant clone one base away, this may be a read error. The chain joins TRBV20-1 to TRBJ2-7; D is undetermined. The V gene's germline CDR1 is DFQATT and CDR2 SNEGSKA (reference sequence). V lost 4 bases and J lost 5, with 9 bases in between. CDR3 length: 11 residues. The CDR3 is CSATRVHEQYF. In DNA, the CDR3 is TGCAGTGCTACTAGGGTCCACGAGCAGTACTTC.

This clone has more than one count but fewer than ten. This chain joins TRBV10-3 and TRBJ1-2; tentative D call: TRBD1 (5 bases). The CDR3 spans 16 residues. Trimming left V 2 bases short and J 7 bases short, with 20 bases between. Germline values: CDR1 ENHRY, CDR2 SYGVKD. The CDR3 sequence is CAISERQKQGARGYTF. The CDR3, as DNA: TGTGCCATCAGTGAGCGGCAGAAACAAGGGGCGCGTGGCTACACCTTC.

This clone was recorded many times. J is TRBJ2-1 and V is TRBV9; D is ambiguous. The CDR3 consists of 14 residues. Germline V lookup: CDR1 SGDLS, CDR2 YYNGEE. The ends were cut back, 0 bases at V and 8 bases at J, with 12 bases in the middle. As DNA, the CDR3 is TGTGCCAGCAGCGTAGGCCCCCTCAGCGATGAGCAGTTCTTC. It specifies CASSVGPLSDEQFF.

The rearrangement links TRBV7-3 to TRBJ2-2; 9 bases match TRBD2. There are 17 residues in the CDR3. In germline, CDR1 is SGHTA, CDR2 FQGTGA. Losses at the gene ends were 5 bases for V and 2 bases for J; bases not matched to a gene: 9. CDR3 nucleotide sequence: TGTGCCAGCAGCCCCCAGATAGCGGGAGTTAACACCGGGGAGCTGTTTTTT. The encoded protein is CASSPQIAGVNTGELFF.

This clone was seen many times. The chain joins TRBV15 to TRBJ2-7; a weak D match, TRBD2 (8 bases). Per the germline V gene, CDR1 is LNHNV and CDR2 is YYDKDF (reference sequence). This CDR3 contains 18 residues. The ends were cut back, 1 base at V and 0 bases at J, with 19 bases in the middle. This chain's CDR3 is CATSRARTGGGSSYEQYF. In nucleotides, the CDR3 is TGTGCCACCAGCAGAGCCCGTACGGGAGGGGGCTCCTCCTACGAGCAGTACTTC. Full variable domain (outside the CDR3, taken from reference TRBV15 and TRBJ2-7): DAMVIQNPRYQVTQFGKPVTLSCSQTLNHNVMYWYQQKSSQAPKLLFHYYDKDFNNEADTPDNFQSRRPNTSFCFLDIRSPGLGDTAMYLCATSRARTGGGSSYEQYFGPGTRLTVT.

This clone counts as medium-sized. V usage is TRBV6-2 or TRBV6-3 and J usage is TRBJ2-7; TRBD2 matches 7 bases. The CDR3 length is 12 residues. The germline V gene encodes CDR1 MNHEY and CDR2 SVGEGT. V gave up 6 bases and J gave up 4 bases; unmatched junction bases: 3. The CDR3 region has the DNA TGTGCCAGCAGAGCGGGGATGTACGAGCAGTACTTC. Amino acids: CASRAGMYEQYF.

This clone was counted at least ten times. This chain uses TRBV7-2 with TRBJ2-1; 8 bases agree with TRBD2. The CDR3 is 14 residues long. Germline V CDR1 and CDR2: SGHTA, FQGNSA. Trimming took 5 bases from V and 6 from J; bases not matched to a gene: 6. CDR3 amino acids: CASSPRRGVNEQFF. DNA for the CDR3: TGTGCCAGCAGCCCCCGGCGGGGGGTCAATGAGCAGTTCTTC.

This clone came up many times. This chain connects TRBV20-1 to TRBJ2-1, with 7 bases that match TRBD1. Germline CDR1 reads DFQATT; CDR2 reads SNEGSKA (reference sequence). Losses at the gene ends were 6 bases for V and 6 bases for J; bases not matched to a gene: 8. The CDR3 is 13 amino acids. This chain's CDR3 is CSAQGGAGNEQFF. DNA for the CDR3: TGCAGTGCGCAAGGGGGCGCGGGCAATGAGCAGTTCTTC.

The genes are TRBV5-4 and TRBJ1-2; 9 nucleotides align to TRBD1. The CDR3 spans 14 residues. After removal of 4 bases from V and 4 bases from J, the junction contained 5 bases not matched to a gene. From germline, CDR1 is SGHNT and CDR2 YYREEE (reference sequence). The CDR3 sequence is CASSETGGSYGYTF. The CDR3 region has the DNA TGTGCCAGCAGCGAAACAGGGGGCAGCTATGGCTACACCTTC.

Comments on this clone: A much larger clone sits a single nucleotide away, making a read error possible. Additional DNA sequences in this sample encode the identical CDR3. The V and J genes are TRBV20-1 and TRBJ2-1; a weak D match, TRBD1 (6 bases). V lost 3 bases and J lost 5, with 17 bases in between. Germline V lookup: CDR1 DFQATT, CDR2 SNEGSKA (reference sequence). CDR3 length: 15 residues. CDR3 sequence (DNA): TGCAGTGCTAGCGGAGACAGGTCATCACACAATGAGCAGTTCTTC. It translates to CSASGDRSSHNEQFF.

This clone was detected ten times or more. This chain uses TRBV19 with TRBJ2-1; TRBD2 matches at 14 bases. Germline V gene data show CDR1 as LNHDA and CDR2 as SQIVND (reference sequence). V shed 4 bases, J shed 4 bases, and the junction held 0 bases outside the gene matches. The length of the CDR3 is 15 residues. CDR3 sequence (DNA): TGTGCCAGTAGTAGACTAGCGGGAGGGTACAATGAGCAGTTCTTC. It yields the protein CASSRLAGGYNEQFF.